This T cell receptor beta chain is from a study of blood T cells in healthy people across ages. Study results and caveats: Aged donors had fewer naive CD4+ cells and lower diversity than long-lived donors. The study regarded diversity estimates from one million T cells as underestimates.

Trimming took off 0 bases at V and 0 bases at J, with 8 bases between the two ends. This CDR3 spans 16 amino acids. Germline V gene data show CDR1 as ENHRY and CDR2 as SYGVKD. With regard to this clonotype: Its antigen is still unknown.

A second about 6 to 11 cycle PCR used barcoded and J-beta primers. TCRdb passed the 5' RACE reads through MiXCR, listing each CDR3 protein once. The sample lists about 630,000 distinct CDR3 sequences, about 21% occurring once. Input material: blood. This receptor was identified in a man between 65 and 85 years old in good health. This chain connects TRBV10-3 to TRBJ1-4; unclear D gene. The CDR3 is CAISESWGATNEKLFF. The DNA for the CDR3 is TGTGCCATCAGTGAGTCGTGGGGAGCAACTAATGAAAAACTGTTTTTT.